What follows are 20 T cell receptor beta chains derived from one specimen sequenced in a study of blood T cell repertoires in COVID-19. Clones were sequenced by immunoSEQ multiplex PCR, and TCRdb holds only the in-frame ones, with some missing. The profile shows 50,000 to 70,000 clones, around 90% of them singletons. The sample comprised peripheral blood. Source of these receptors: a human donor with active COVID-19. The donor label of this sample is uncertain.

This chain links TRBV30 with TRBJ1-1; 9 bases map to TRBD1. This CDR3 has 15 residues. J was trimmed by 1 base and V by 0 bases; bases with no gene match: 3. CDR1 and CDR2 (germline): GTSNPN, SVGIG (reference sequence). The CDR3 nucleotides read TGTGCCTGGAGTGTACCGGACAGGGGGAACACTGAAGCTTTCTTT. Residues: CAWSVPDRGNTEAFF.

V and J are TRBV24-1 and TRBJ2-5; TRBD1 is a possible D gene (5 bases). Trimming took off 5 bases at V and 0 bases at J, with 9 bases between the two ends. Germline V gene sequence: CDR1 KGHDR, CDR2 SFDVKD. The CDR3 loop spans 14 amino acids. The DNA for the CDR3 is TGTGCCACCAGTGGTCAGGGTCACCAAGAGACCCAGTACTTC. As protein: CATSGQGHQETQYF.

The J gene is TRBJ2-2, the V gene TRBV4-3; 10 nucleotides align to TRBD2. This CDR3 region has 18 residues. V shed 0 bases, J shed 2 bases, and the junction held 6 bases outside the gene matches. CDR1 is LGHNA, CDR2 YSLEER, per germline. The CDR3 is CASSQEALAGINTGELFF. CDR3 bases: TGCGCCAGCAGCCAAGAGGCACTAGCGGGAATAAACACCGGGGAGCTGTTTTTT.

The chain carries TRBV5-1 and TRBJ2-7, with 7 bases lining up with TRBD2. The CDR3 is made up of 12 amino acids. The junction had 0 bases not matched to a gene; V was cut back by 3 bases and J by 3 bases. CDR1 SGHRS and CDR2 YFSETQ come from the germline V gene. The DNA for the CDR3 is TGCGCCAGCAGCTCGGGGGGCTACGAGCAGTACTTC. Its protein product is CASSSGGYEQYF.

The CDR3 DNA follows: TGCAGCGTTGTACGCCTAGCCTACAATGAGCAGTTCTTC. As protein: CSVVRLAYNEQFF. V usage is TRBV29-1 and J usage is TRBJ2-1; no clear D. V gave up 4 bases and J gave up 2 bases, with 9 bases separating them. In germline, CDR1 is SQVTM, CDR2 ANQGSEA. The CDR3 sequence is 13 residues long.

The CDR3 DNA reads TGTGCCAGCAGCCCCGGGAGCCACAATGAGCAGTTCTTC. Translation gives CASSPGSHNEQFF. The rearrangement joins TRBV11-1 to TRBJ2-1, with D possibly being TRBD2 (6 bases). The germline CDR1 and CDR2 sequences are SGHAT and FQDESV (reference sequence). V was clipped by 5 bases and J by 5 bases, with 10 bases between them. The CDR3 is 13 amino acids.

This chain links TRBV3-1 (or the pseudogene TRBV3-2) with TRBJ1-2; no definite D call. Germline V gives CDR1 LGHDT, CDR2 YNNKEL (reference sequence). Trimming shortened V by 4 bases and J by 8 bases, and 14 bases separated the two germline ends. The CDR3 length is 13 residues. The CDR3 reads CASSPSLGGGYTF. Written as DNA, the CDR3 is TGTGCCAGCAGCCCCAGTTTGGGAGGCGGCTACACCTTC.

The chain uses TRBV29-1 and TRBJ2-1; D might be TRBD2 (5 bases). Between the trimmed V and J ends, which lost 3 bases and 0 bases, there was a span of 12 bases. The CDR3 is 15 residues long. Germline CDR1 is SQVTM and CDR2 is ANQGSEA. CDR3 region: CSVDGLALSYNEQFF. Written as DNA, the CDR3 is TGCAGCGTTGATGGTCTAGCTCTCTCCTACAATGAGCAGTTCTTC.

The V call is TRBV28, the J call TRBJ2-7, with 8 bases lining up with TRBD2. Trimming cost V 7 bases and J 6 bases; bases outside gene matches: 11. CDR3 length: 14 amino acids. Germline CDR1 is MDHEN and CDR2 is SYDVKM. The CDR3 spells CASKGFPGGTEQYF. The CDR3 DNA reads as TGTGCCAGCAAGGGGTTTCCGGGAGGGACCGAGCAGTACTTC.

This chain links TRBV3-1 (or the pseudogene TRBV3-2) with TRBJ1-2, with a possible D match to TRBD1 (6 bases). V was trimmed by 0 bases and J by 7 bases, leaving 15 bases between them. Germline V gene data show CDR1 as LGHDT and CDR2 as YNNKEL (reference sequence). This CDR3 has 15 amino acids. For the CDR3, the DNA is TGTGCCAGCAGCCAAGACCAGGGGACCTTGAGTGGCTACACCTTC. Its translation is CASSQDQGTLSGYTF.

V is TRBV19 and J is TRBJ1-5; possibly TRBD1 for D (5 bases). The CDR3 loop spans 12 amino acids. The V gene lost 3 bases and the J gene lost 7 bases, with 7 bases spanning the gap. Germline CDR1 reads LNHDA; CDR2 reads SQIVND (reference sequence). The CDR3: CASSIPGQPQHF. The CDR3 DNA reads TGTGCCAGTAGTATTCCAGGGCAGCCCCAGCATTTT.

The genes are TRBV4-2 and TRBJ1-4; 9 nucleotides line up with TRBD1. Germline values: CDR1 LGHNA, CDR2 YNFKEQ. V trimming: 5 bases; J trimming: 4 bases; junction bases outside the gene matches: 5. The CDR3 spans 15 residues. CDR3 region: CASSKTGGSNEKLFF. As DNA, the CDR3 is TGTGCCAGCAGCAAAACAGGGGGCAGTAATGAAAAACTGTTTTTT.

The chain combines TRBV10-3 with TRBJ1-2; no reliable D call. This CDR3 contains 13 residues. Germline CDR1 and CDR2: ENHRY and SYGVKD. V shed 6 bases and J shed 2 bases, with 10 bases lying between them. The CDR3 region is CAISQNGNYGYTF. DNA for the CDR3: TGTGCCATCAGCCAGAACGGGAACTATGGCTACACCTTC.

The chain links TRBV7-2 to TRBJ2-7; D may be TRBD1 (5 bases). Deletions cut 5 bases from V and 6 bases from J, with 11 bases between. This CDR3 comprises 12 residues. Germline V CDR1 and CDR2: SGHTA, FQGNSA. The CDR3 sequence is CASSPGFREQYF. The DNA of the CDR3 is TGTGCCAGCAGCCCAGGGTTCCGCGAGCAGTACTTC.

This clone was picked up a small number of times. The CDR3 DNA reads as TGTGCCAGCAGCTTTGCGGGGACGACCTACGAGCAGTACTTC. Translating gives CASSFAGTTYEQYF. J is TRBJ2-7 and V is TRBV5-6; D might be TRBD2 (6 bases). The CDR3 is made up of 14 amino acids. Germline values: CDR1 SGHDT, CDR2 YYEEEE. Between the trimmed V and J ends, which lost 2 bases and 2 bases, there was a span of 11 bases.

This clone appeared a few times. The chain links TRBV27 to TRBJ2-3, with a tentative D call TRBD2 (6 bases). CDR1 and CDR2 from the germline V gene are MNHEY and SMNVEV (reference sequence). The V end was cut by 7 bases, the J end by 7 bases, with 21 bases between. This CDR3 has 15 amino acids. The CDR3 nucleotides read TGTGCCAGCACCCCGAGGGCGGGGTGGGGAAATACGCAGTATTTT. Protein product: CASTPRAGWGNTQYF.

The CDR3 DNA reads as TGTGCCAGCAGCTTGCCCGAGTGGAGTGAGCAGTTCTTC. Translated, it gives CASSLPEWSEQFF. This chain links TRBV5-8 with TRBJ2-1; D is unclear. Germline assignment: CDR1 SGHTS and CDR2 YDEGEE. The V gene lost 1 base and the J gene lost 9 bases, with 11 bases spanning the gap. The CDR3 is made up of 13 amino acids.

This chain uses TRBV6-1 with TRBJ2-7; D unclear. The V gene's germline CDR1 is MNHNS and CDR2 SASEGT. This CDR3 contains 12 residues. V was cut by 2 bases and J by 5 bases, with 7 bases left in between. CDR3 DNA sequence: TGTGCCAGCAGTGAAAGCTACCACGAGCAGTACTTC. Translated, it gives CASSESYHEQYF.

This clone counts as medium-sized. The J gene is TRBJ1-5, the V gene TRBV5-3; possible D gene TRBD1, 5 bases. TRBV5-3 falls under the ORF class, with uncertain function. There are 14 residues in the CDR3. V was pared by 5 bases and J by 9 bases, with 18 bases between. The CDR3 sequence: CARRLGHDRGPQHF. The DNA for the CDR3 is TGTGCCAGAAGGTTAGGACACGACCGAGGGCCCCAGCATTTT.

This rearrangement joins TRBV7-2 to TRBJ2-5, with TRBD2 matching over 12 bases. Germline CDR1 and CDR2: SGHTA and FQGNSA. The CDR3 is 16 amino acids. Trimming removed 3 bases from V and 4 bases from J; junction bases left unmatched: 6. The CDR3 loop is CASSLGASGRGETQYF. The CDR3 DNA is TGTGCCAGCAGCTTGGGCGCTAGCGGGAGGGGAGAGACCCAGTACTTC.